The 8 T cell receptor beta chains given below trace back to one sample, sequenced in a study of T cell repertoires in cytomegalovirus infection. Each CDR3 protein gets one entry after TCRdb re-called the reads with MiXCR. This sample yields some 940,000 distinct CDR3 sequences, of which approximately 31% are seen a single time; about an eighth belongs to the top ten. No cognate antigen is known for these TCRs. This specimen consisted of cultured CD8+ T cells from PBMCs, obtained from culture after CMV antigen stimulation. The source of these receptors is a human donor in good health (CMV status not recorded). Some clones in this sample may be carry-over from other donors' samples.

This clonotype was counted between two and nine times. This chain links TRBV27 with TRBJ2-7; 11 positions match TRBD1. Trimming at V came to 5 bases and at J to 4 bases, leaving 10 bases not matched to a gene. The CDR3 length is 16 residues. Germline assignment: CDR1 MNHEY and CDR2 SMNVEV (reference sequence). CDR3 sequence: CASSPFPGTGGYEQYF. DNA of the CDR3: TGTGCCAGCAGTCCCTTCCCCGGGACAGGGGGGTACGAGCAGTACTTC.

This clonotype showed up many times. The gene calls are TRBV7-6 and TRBJ2-7; the D gene is possibly TRBD2 (6 bases). The CDR3 sequence is 15 residues long. The V end was cut by 4 bases, the J end by 7 bases, with 20 bases between. Germline CDR1 SGHVS, CDR2 FNYEAQ. CDR3 protein: CASSSPGLAWGEQYF. The CDR3 nucleotides are TGTGCCAGCAGCTCTCCGGGACTGGCGTGGGGAGAGCAGTACTTC.

The chain couples TRBV9 to TRBJ2-2; 10 bases agree with TRBD2. The junction had 5 bases not matched to a gene; V was cut back by 0 bases and J by 3 bases. Germline V gene sequence: CDR1 SGDLS, CDR2 YYNGEE. The CDR3 is 17 residues long. The CDR3 DNA reads as TGTGCCAGCAGCGTAGCGGCTAGCGGGGGTCACACCGGGGAGCTGTTTTTT. Protein: CASSVAASGGHTGELFF.

This rearrangement joins TRBV19 to TRBJ2-5, with 7 nucleotides matching TRBD1. The CDR3 is 15 residues long. Germline V gene data show CDR1 as LNHDA and CDR2 as SQIVND (reference sequence). The junction had 10 bases not matched to a gene; V was cut back by 8 bases and J by 1 base. The CDR3 DNA is TGTGCCAGTTGTACTTTCGGGACAGTCCAAGAGACCCAGTACTTC. Translated: CASCTFGTVQETQYF.

This rearrangement joins TRBV27 to TRBJ1-4; D possibly corresponds to TRBD1 (6 bases). Germline V gene data show CDR1 as MNHEY and CDR2 as SMNVEV (reference sequence). The CDR3 spans 16 residues. The ends were cut back, 6 bases at V and 3 bases at J, with 17 bases in the middle. As DNA, the CDR3 is TGTGCCAGCAGCCTGTTGGCGGCAGGGGCTAATGAAAAACTGTTTTTT. Amino acid sequence: CASSLLAAGANEKLFF.

The table lists this clonotype with a few counts. This chain connects TRBV2 to TRBJ2-1; TRBD1 matches at 8 bases. In germline, CDR1 is SNHLY, CDR2 FYNNEI. V shed 1 base, J shed 4 bases, and the junction held 3 bases outside the gene matches. The CDR3 extends over 15 amino acids. The chain's CDR3 is CASSEEDRVYNEQFF. The CDR3 DNA reads as TGTGCCAGCAGTGAAGAGGACAGGGTATACAATGAGCAGTTCTTC.

The chain uses TRBV27 and TRBJ2-1, with a tentative D call TRBD2 (5 bases). The CDR3 runs 15 residues. Deletions cut 3 bases from V and 1 base from J, with 10 bases between. Germline V gene data show CDR1 as MNHEY and CDR2 as SMNVEV (reference sequence). CDR3 nucleotides: TGTGCCAGCAGTTTCGGAGGCGCTTCCTACAATGAGCAGTTCTTC. Amino acid sequence: CASSFGGASYNEQFF.

In DNA form, the CDR3 reads TGTGCCAGCAGCGACACAGGGGCCAATGAGCAGTTCTTC. This sequence encodes CASSDTGANEQFF. The J gene is TRBJ2-1, the V gene TRBV7-3; 7 bases agree with TRBD1. The V gene's germline CDR1 is SGHTA and CDR2 FQGTGA. Trimming removed 5 bases from V and 6 bases from J; junction bases left unmatched: 4. The length of the CDR3 is 13 residues.